These T cell receptor beta chains were read from a single sample in a study of blood T cell repertoires in COVID-19. The protocol was immunoSEQ multiplex PCR, while the TCRdb copy is restricted to in-frame clones and leaves out a portion. The table shows about 80,000 clones, with roughly 82% occurring only once. Sequenced input: peripheral blood. The receptor source for this set is a human donor in a cohort sampled during active COVID-19. Each CDR3 is given with its conserved first and last residue. D genes are given only for firm matches. Some rows mark clone size as missing; the rest say once, few, many or name a class of expanded clone.

CDR3 DNA: TGCGCCAGCACGCGGGGGCCCCCATGGACTGAAGCTTTCTTT; CDR3 protein: CASTRGPPWTEAFF; V gene: TRBV5-1; CDR3 length: 14; J gene: TRBJ1-1; D gene: -; clone size: -
CDR3 DNA: TGTGCCAGCAAGGGGACAGGGTCCCCCAGTGGCTACACCTTC; CDR3 protein: CASKGTGSPSGYTF; V gene: TRBV2; CDR3 length: 14; J gene: TRBJ1-2; D gene: TRBD1; clone size: -
CDR3 DNA: TGTGCCAGCACCGCACAGGGGGCGCGCACCGGGGAGCTGTTTTTT; CDR3 protein: CASTAQGARTGELFF; V gene: TRBV28; CDR3 length: 15; J gene: TRBJ2-2; D gene: TRBD1; clone size: once
CDR3 DNA: TGTGCCAGTAGTATACAGGGACAGGGGAACAACGAGCAGTACTTC; CDR3 protein: CASSIQGQGNNEQYF; V gene: TRBV19; CDR3 length: 15; J gene: TRBJ2-7; D gene: TRBD1; clone size: -
CDR3 DNA: TGTGCCAGTAGTATTGGACAGAACACTGAAGCTTTCTTT; CDR3 protein: CASSIGQNTEAFF; V gene: TRBV19; CDR3 length: 13; J gene: TRBJ1-1; D gene: -; clone size: once
CDR3 DNA: TGTGCCAGCAGCCCCAAGCAATCGAGCTCCTACAATGAGCAGTTCTTC; CDR3 protein: CASSPKQSSSYNEQFF; V gene: TRBV7-8; CDR3 length: 16; J gene: TRBJ2-1; D gene: -; clone size: -
CDR3 DNA: TGTGCCAGTTCCGGACAGGCACCCTACAATGAGCAGTTCTTC; CDR3 protein: CASSGQAPYNEQFF; V gene: TRBV28; CDR3 length: 14; J gene: TRBJ2-1; D gene: TRBD1; clone size: -
CDR3 DNA: TGTGCCAGCAGTTTCGGGTCCACTGGAAACACCATATATTTT; CDR3 protein: CASSFGSTGNTIYF; V gene: TRBV28; CDR3 length: 14; J gene: TRBJ1-3; D gene: -; clone size: -
CDR3 DNA: TGTGCCAGTAGTATCCTGGACAGGGCTTATCAGCCCCAGCATTTT; CDR3 protein: CASSILDRAYQPQHF; V gene: TRBV19; CDR3 length: 15; J gene: TRBJ1-5; D gene: TRBD1; clone size: -
CDR3 DNA: TGCGCCAGCAGCCGGGACACAACCAACACTGAAGCTTTCTTT; CDR3 protein: CASSRDTTNTEAFF; V gene: TRBV5-1; CDR3 length: 14; J gene: TRBJ1-1; D gene: -; clone size: once
CDR3 DNA: TGTGCCACCAGCCCCTCTCTCGCGGCCCTCTACGAGCAGTACTTC; CDR3 protein: CATSPSLAALYEQYF; V gene: TRBV24-1; CDR3 length: 15; J gene: TRBJ2-7; D gene: -; clone size: once
CDR3 DNA: TGTGCCAGCAGCCATGCCGGGGGGGGGACACGCGAAAAACTGTTTTTT; CDR3 protein: CASSHAGGGTREKLFF; V gene: TRBV3-1/TRBV3-2; CDR3 length: 16; J gene: TRBJ1-4; D gene: -; clone size: -
CDR3 DNA: TGCGCCAGCAGCACGGGCCAGGGAACTGAAGCTTTCTTT; CDR3 protein: CASSTGQGTEAFF; V gene: TRBV5-1; CDR3 length: 13; J gene: TRBJ1-1; D gene: -; clone size: -
CDR3 DNA: TGTGCCAGCAGTGCCTATGGGGCCGGGGCCAACGTCCTGACTTTC; CDR3 protein: CASSAYGAGANVLTF; V gene: TRBV4-2; CDR3 length: 15; J gene: TRBJ2-6; D gene: -; clone size: -
CDR3 DNA: TGTGCCAGCAGTGCCACGGGGGGTGCTAATGAAAAACTGTTTTTT; CDR3 protein: CASSATGGANEKLFF; V gene: TRBV28; CDR3 length: 15; J gene: TRBJ1-4; D gene: -; clone size: -
CDR3 DNA: TGTGCCAGCAGGCCTACAGGGGGAGGTGGAAACACCATATATTTT; CDR3 protein: CASRPTGGGGNTIYF; V gene: TRBV6-5; CDR3 length: 15; J gene: TRBJ1-3; D gene: TRBD1; clone size: few
CDR3 DNA: TGCAGTACGGGCACAGATACGCAGTATTTT; CDR3 protein: CSTGTDTQYF; V gene: TRBV20-1; CDR3 length: 10; J gene: TRBJ2-3; D gene: -; clone size: few
CDR3 DNA: TGCGCCAGCAATCCGGGACAGAACTACGAGCAGTACTTC; CDR3 protein: CASNPGQNYEQYF; V gene: TRBV5-1; CDR3 length: 13; J gene: TRBJ2-7; D gene: TRBD1; clone size: -
CDR3 DNA: TGCGCCAGCAGCTTGGCTTATAGCGGGTACACAGATACGCAGTATTTT; CDR3 protein: CASSLAYSGYTDTQYF; V gene: TRBV5-1; CDR3 length: 16; J gene: TRBJ2-3; D gene: TRBD2; clone size: -
CDR3 DNA: TGTGCCAGCCAACTAGCGGGGGGCGGGAATGAGCAGTTCTTC; CDR3 protein: CASQLAGGGNEQFF; V gene: TRBV2; CDR3 length: 14; J gene: TRBJ2-1; D gene: TRBD2; clone size: -
CDR3 DNA: TGTGCCAGCCTAAACAGAGCACTCAATCAGCCCCAGCATTTT; CDR3 protein: CASLNRALNQPQHF; V gene: TRBV6-5; CDR3 length: 14; J gene: TRBJ1-5; D gene: -; clone size: -
CDR3 DNA: TGTGCCAGCAGCTTGATGACCGGGAGAGGGGCTTTCTTT; CDR3 protein: CASSLMTGRGAFF; V gene: TRBV5-4; CDR3 length: 13; J gene: TRBJ1-1; D gene: -; clone size: few
CDR3 DNA: TGTGCCAGCAGCCCAGGGGAGTTCGTGGGACCCCAAGAGACCCAGTACTTC; CDR3 protein: CASSPGEFVGPQETQYF; V gene: TRBV11-2; CDR3 length: 17; J gene: TRBJ2-5; D gene: -; clone size: -
CDR3 DNA: TGTGCCAGTAGTAAAGACAGCGCAACTAATGAAAAACTGTTTTTT; CDR3 protein: CASSKDSATNEKLFF; V gene: TRBV19; CDR3 length: 15; J gene: TRBJ1-4; D gene: -; clone size: -
CDR3 DNA: TGTGCCAGCGGACTGGGGGGGGTAGATACGCAGTATTTT; CDR3 protein: CASGLGGVDTQYF; V gene: TRBV6-5; CDR3 length: 13; J gene: TRBJ2-3; D gene: TRBD2; clone size: -
CDR3 DNA: TGTGCCAGCAGGCAGGGGGCCGTGAATGAGCAGTTCTTC; CDR3 protein: CASRQGAVNEQFF; V gene: TRBV6-5; CDR3 length: 13; J gene: TRBJ2-1; D gene: TRBD1; clone size: -
CDR3 DNA: TGTGCCACCAGCAGAGATCCGGGACAGGGGGCCCAGTACTTC; CDR3 protein: CATSRDPGQGAQYF; V gene: TRBV15; CDR3 length: 14; J gene: TRBJ2-5; D gene: TRBD1; clone size: -
CDR3 DNA: TGTGCCAGTAGTCCAACCCCCCGGGCTGAAGCTTTCTTT; CDR3 protein: CASSPTPRAEAFF; V gene: TRBV19; CDR3 length: 13; J gene: TRBJ1-1; D gene: -; clone size: -
CDR3 DNA: TGTGCCAGCAGCTTGGGGCTCAAGGGACAGGGGACCTTTAACTATGGCTACACCTTC; CDR3 protein: CASSLGLKGQGTFNYGYTF; V gene: TRBV7-9; CDR3 length: 19; J gene: TRBJ1-2; D gene: TRBD1; clone size: -
CDR3 DNA: TGTGCCAGCAGGGGCCTGGGCGGGGGGGCCCCAACCTACGAGCAGTACTTC; CDR3 protein: CASRGLGGGAPTYEQYF; V gene: TRBV21-1; CDR3 length: 17; J gene: TRBJ2-7; D gene: -; clone size: -